These T cell receptor beta chains were read from a single sample in a study of GPR56 and killer-like receptors on CD4 memory cells. TCRdb re-called the reads and shows each CDR3 protein once, DNA omitted. Its table lists 900 to 1,000 distinct CDR3 sequences. Sequenced sample: memory CD4+ T cells from blood. These receptors were taken from a human donor in good health. Each CDR3 is given with its conserved first and last residue. The order of the fields is V gene, clone size, J gene, CDR3 protein. Where a row states a size, it is once, few, many or the class of an expanded clone; other rows omit it.

v_call: TRBV19
clone_size: .
j_call: TRBJ1-5
cdr3_aa: CASKQGQPQHF

v_call: TRBV10-1
clone_size: .
j_call: TRBJ2-2
cdr3_aa: CASSALKGTSGSNTGELFF

v_call: TRBV28
clone_size: .
j_call: TRBJ2-1
cdr3_aa: CASRHLGTSGRARQNNEQFF

v_call: TRBV5-4
clone_size: medium-sized
j_call: TRBJ2-7
cdr3_aa: CASSRGQVNYEQYF

v_call: TRBV6-5
clone_size: medium-sized
j_call: TRBJ1-5
cdr3_aa: CASRPRPGQGFIQPQHF

v_call: TRBV29-1
clone_size: large
j_call: TRBJ2-1
cdr3_aa: CSVVHVSSYNEQFF

v_call: TRBV4-2
clone_size: .
j_call: TRBJ2-3
cdr3_aa: CASSRTSSSGLGDTQYF

v_call: TRBV2
clone_size: .
j_call: TRBJ2-2
cdr3_aa: CASSEGHFTGELFF

v_call: TRBV25-1
clone_size: medium-sized
j_call: TRBJ1-6
cdr3_aa: CASSEGRSGNSPLHF

v_call: TRBV12-3/TRBV12-4
clone_size: medium-sized
j_call: TRBJ2-1
cdr3_aa: CASSPTGRIDNEQFF

v_call: TRBV6-5
clone_size: medium-sized
j_call: TRBJ1-5
cdr3_aa: CASSFSSNQPQHF

v_call: TRBV6-2/TRBV6-3
clone_size: large
j_call: TRBJ2-7
cdr3_aa: CASMDWAGGTYEQYF

v_call: TRBV2
clone_size: .
j_call: TRBJ1-5
cdr3_aa: CASSASQPPGAQHF

v_call: TRBV12-3/TRBV12-4
clone_size: medium-sized
j_call: TRBJ1-3
cdr3_aa: CASRGSHSGNTIYF

v_call: TRBV11-3
clone_size: .
j_call: TRBJ2-3
cdr3_aa: CASSLGDGRTDTQYF

v_call: TRBV19
clone_size: .
j_call: TRBJ2-2
cdr3_aa: CASSTIPPGGRGPGELFF

v_call: TRBV11-2
clone_size: .
j_call: TRBJ2-4
cdr3_aa: CASSSGGGNIQYF

v_call: TRBV4-3
clone_size: .
j_call: TRBJ1-4
cdr3_aa: CASSQAWGRDNEKLFF

v_call: TRBV4-1
clone_size: .
j_call: TRBJ2-7
cdr3_aa: CASSQESEQYF

v_call: TRBV6-6
clone_size: .
j_call: TRBJ1-5
cdr3_aa: CASSPAQPQHF

v_call: TRBV6-5
clone_size: large
j_call: TRBJ2-3
cdr3_aa: CASTTPKHTDTQYF

v_call: TRBV4-1
clone_size: .
j_call: TRBJ2-7
cdr3_aa: CASSQDAFTGGNYEQYF

v_call: TRBV4-1
clone_size: .
j_call: TRBJ2-7
cdr3_aa: CASSFQTGYEQYF

v_call: TRBV9
clone_size: large
j_call: TRBJ2-2
cdr3_aa: CASSAALLEGTGELFF

v_call: TRBV7-2
clone_size: large
j_call: TRBJ2-2
cdr3_aa: CASSLAGGLSTGELFF

v_call: TRBV13
clone_size: medium-sized
j_call: TRBJ2-7
cdr3_aa: CASESRERRTTTGYEQYF

v_call: TRBV30
clone_size: .
j_call: TRBJ1-2
cdr3_aa: CAWSPGTGLYGYTF

v_call: TRBV19
clone_size: .
j_call: TRBJ2-1
cdr3_aa: CASGTSGYNEQFF

v_call: TRBV20-1
clone_size: .
j_call: TRBJ1-1
cdr3_aa: CSARPITGQGFPNTEAFF

v_call: TRBV6-1
clone_size: large
j_call: TRBJ1-1
cdr3_aa: CASSEQPTANTEAFF

v_call: TRBV24-1
clone_size: large
j_call: TRBJ1-2
cdr3_aa: CATSESTGLGYTF

v_call: TRBV28
clone_size: large
j_call: TRBJ2-1
cdr3_aa: CASRHLGTSGYNEQFF

v_call: TRBV18
clone_size: medium-sized
j_call: TRBJ1-4
cdr3_aa: CASSPEGWGEKLFF

v_call: TRBV4-1
clone_size: .
j_call: TRBJ1-1
cdr3_aa: CASSQEPNYVAFF

v_call: TRBV28
clone_size: medium-sized
j_call: TRBJ2-3
cdr3_aa: CASIGADTQYF

v_call: TRBV20-1
clone_size: .
j_call: TRBJ1-6
cdr3_aa: CSARVSGLNSPLHF

v_call: TRBV2
clone_size: .
j_call: TRBJ2-3
cdr3_aa: CASTRDWDTQYF

v_call: TRBV20-1
clone_size: .
j_call: TRBJ2-1
cdr3_aa: CSASEDSDYNEQFF

v_call: TRBV9
clone_size: large
j_call: TRBJ2-1
cdr3_aa: CASSVEAGVYNEQFF

v_call: TRBV4-3
clone_size: .
j_call: TRBJ2-1
cdr3_aa: CASSQFKGTYNEQFF

v_call: TRBV25-1
clone_size: .
j_call: TRBJ2-7
cdr3_aa: CASSERGVPFYEQYF

v_call: TRBV4-1
clone_size: .
j_call: TRBJ2-1
cdr3_aa: CASSQVDRESNEQFF

v_call: TRBV11-2
clone_size: .
j_call: TRBJ1-5
cdr3_aa: CASSLDRGQPQHF

v_call: TRBV25-1
clone_size: large
j_call: TRBJ2-1
cdr3_aa: CASSDKSGRTYNEQFF

v_call: TRBV2
clone_size: .
j_call: TRBJ2-1
cdr3_aa: CASSRNNEQFF

v_call: TRBV7-2
clone_size: .
j_call: TRBJ1-2
cdr3_aa: CASTLSANYGYTF

v_call: TRBV20-1
clone_size: .
j_call: TRBJ1-6
cdr3_aa: CSASTTGLNSPLHF

v_call: TRBV12-3/TRBV12-4
clone_size: .
j_call: TRBJ2-7
cdr3_aa: CASSLTGLGYEQYF

v_call: TRBV5-6
clone_size: medium-sized
j_call: TRBJ2-7
cdr3_aa: CASSLTLGSTYEQYF

v_call: TRBV12-3/TRBV12-4
clone_size: medium-sized
j_call: TRBJ1-1
cdr3_aa: CASSPGQRAEAFF

v_call: TRBV9
clone_size: .
j_call: TRBJ2-7
cdr3_aa: CASSVIFSYEQYF

v_call: TRBV7-2
clone_size: medium-sized
j_call: TRBJ2-5
cdr3_aa: CASSLGGLAGGETQYF

v_call: TRBV6-1
clone_size: large
j_call: TRBJ2-1
cdr3_aa: CASSEAGAGRNEQFF

v_call: TRBV4-1
clone_size: .
j_call: TRBJ2-1
cdr3_aa: CASSVGHQGYNEQFF

v_call: TRBV7-2
clone_size: large
j_call: TRBJ2-1
cdr3_aa: CASSLGPDSGNEQFF

v_call: TRBV20-1
clone_size: .
j_call: TRBJ2-4
cdr3_aa: CSAPITGAKNIQYF

v_call: TRBV18
clone_size: medium-sized
j_call: TRBJ1-3
cdr3_aa: CASSPGTVGSGNTIYF

v_call: TRBV6-1
clone_size: hyperexpanded
j_call: TRBJ2-2
cdr3_aa: CASSSWTSPGELFF

v_call: TRBV2
clone_size: .
j_call: TRBJ2-2
cdr3_aa: CASNGDRGPANTGELFF